Described below is a single T cell receptor beta chain sequence and its context. A single record per CDR3 protein comes from TCRdb applying MiXCR to the RT-PCR reads. This table holds 500,000 to 750,000 distinct CDR3 sequences, approximately 15% found once. The data originate from a study of response to subunit inactivated influenza vaccine. Germline V gene sequence: CDR1 WSHSY, CDR2 SAAADI. The V and J ends lost 3 bases and 6 bases respectively, with 12 bases between them. The CDR3 sequence is 14 residues long. The source is a man between 45 and 60 years old who received an inactivated influenza vaccine. The starting material was PBMCs from blood, obtained approximately 13 days after vaccination. The V call is TRBV10-2, the J call TRBJ2-1; D unresolved. Here the CDR3 DNA reads TGCGCCAGCAGTGATAAGAGACCGCGCAATGAGCAGTTCTTC. Residues: CASSDKRPRNEQFF.